This TCR beta chain is from a study of beta chain features in type 1 diabetes. Overall study results and limits: Type 1 diabetes patients showed fewer insertions and more deletions at VDJ junctions. For patients, the naive, central memory and Treg TCRB repertoires appeared more alike than for healthy donors. Here, the possible influence of HLA type (on TCRB rearrangement) remained unresolved.

Expressed TCRB transcripts were sequenced because the isolated RNA had all been reverse transcribed beforehand. Data came from immunoSEQ multiplex PCR; TCRdb stores just in-frame clones and leaves some out. This sample has about 620,000 clones, with about a sixth found just once. Trimming removed 2 bases from V and 2 bases from J, with 7 bases in between. CDR3 size: 14 residues. Looked up from germline, CDR1 is KGHSH and CDR2 is LQKENI. On this clone itself: Its antigen remains unknown.

Populations isolated by sorting all had purity greater than 95%. This chain uses TRBV18 with TRBJ1-5; D remains unclear. The sample was naive CD4+ T cells from blood. This clonotype was obtained from a man aged 18 to 29 in good health. The CDR3 sequence: CASSPSAGNQPQHF. CDR3 bases: TGTGCCAGCTCACCATCGGCAGGCAATCAGCCCCAGCATTTT.